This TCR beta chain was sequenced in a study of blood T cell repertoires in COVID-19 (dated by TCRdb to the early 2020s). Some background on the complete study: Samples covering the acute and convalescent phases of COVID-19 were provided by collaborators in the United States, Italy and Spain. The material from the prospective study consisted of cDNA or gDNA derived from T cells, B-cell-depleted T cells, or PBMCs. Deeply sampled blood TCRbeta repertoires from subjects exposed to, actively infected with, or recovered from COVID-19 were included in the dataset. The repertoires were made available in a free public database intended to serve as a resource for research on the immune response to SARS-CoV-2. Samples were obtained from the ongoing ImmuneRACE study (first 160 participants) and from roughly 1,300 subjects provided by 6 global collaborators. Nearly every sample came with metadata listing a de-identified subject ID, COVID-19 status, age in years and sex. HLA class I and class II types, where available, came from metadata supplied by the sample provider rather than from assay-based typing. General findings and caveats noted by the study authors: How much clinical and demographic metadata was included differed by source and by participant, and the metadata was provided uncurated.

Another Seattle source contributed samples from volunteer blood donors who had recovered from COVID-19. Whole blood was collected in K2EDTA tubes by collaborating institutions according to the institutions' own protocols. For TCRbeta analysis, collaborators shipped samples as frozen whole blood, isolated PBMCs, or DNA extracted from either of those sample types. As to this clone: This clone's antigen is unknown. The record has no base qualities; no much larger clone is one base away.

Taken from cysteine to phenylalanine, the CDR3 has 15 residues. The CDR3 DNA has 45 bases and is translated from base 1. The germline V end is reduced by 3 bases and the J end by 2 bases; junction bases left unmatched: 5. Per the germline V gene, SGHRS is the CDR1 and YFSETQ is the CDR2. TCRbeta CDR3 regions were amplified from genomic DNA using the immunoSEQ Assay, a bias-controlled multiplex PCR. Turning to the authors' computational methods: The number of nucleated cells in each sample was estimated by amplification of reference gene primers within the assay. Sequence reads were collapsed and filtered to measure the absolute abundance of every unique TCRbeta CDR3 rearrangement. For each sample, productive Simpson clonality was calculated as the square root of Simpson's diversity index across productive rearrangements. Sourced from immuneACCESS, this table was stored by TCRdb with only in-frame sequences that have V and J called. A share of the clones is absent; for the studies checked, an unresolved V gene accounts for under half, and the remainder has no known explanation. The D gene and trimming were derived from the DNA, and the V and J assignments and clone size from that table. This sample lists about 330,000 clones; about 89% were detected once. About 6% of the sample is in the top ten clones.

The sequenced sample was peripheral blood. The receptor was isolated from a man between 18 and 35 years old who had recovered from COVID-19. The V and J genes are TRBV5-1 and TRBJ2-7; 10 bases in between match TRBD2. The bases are TGCGCCAGCAGCTGGAACCTAGCGGGAGCCTACGAGCAGTACTTC. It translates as CASSWNLAGAYEQYF.